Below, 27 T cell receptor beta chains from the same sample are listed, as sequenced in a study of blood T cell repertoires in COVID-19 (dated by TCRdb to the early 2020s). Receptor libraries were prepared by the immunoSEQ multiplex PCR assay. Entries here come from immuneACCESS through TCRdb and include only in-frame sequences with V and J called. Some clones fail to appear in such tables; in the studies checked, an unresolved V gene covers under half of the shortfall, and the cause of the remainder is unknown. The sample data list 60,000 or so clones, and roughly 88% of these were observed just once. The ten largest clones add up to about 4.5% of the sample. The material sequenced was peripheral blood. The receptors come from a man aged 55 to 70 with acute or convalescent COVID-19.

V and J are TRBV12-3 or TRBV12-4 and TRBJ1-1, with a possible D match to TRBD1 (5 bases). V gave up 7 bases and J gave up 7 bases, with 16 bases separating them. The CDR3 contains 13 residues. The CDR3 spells CASTLRGGGEAFF. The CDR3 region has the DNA TGTGCCAGCACCCTCCGCGGGGGAGGTGAAGCTTTCTTT.

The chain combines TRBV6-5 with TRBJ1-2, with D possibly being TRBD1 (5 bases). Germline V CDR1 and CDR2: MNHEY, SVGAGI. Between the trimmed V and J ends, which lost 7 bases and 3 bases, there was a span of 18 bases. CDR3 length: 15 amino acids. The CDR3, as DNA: TGTGCCAGCACCCAGGGAGGCTTCCCGCACTATGGCTACACCTTC. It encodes CASTQGGFPHYGYTF.

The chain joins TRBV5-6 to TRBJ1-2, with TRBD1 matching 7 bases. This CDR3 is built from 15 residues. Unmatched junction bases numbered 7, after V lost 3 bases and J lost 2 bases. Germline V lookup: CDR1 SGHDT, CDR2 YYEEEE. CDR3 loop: CASSWVSGGNYGYTF. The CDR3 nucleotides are TGTGCCAGCAGCTGGGTGTCAGGGGGGAACTATGGCTACACCTTC.

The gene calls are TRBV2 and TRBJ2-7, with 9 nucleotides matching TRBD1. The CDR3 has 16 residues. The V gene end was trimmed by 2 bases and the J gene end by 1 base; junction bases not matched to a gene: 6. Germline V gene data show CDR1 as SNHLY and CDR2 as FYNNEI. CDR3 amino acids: CASSEIVTGGSYEQYF. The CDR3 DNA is TGTGCCAGCAGTGAAATTGTGACAGGGGGGTCCTACGAGCAGTACTTC.

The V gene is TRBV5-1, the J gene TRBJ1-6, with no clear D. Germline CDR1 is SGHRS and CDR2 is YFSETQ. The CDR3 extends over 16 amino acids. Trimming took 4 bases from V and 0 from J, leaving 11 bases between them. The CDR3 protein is CASSGGGSSYNSPLHF. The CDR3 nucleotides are TGCGCCAGCAGCGGCGGCGGTAGCTCCTATAATTCACCCCTCCACTTT.

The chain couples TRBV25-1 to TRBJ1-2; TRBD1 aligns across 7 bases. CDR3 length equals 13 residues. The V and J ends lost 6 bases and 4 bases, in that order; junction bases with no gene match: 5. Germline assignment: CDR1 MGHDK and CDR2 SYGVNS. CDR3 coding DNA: TGTGCCAGCAGGGTAGGGGGCGGCTATGGCTACACCTTC. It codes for CASRVGGGYGYTF.

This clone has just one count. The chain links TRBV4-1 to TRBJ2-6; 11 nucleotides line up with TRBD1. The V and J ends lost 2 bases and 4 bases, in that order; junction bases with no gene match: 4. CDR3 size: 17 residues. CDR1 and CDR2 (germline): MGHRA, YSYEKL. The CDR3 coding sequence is TGCGCCAGCAGCCAATGGGACAGGGGGGCCGGGGCCAACGTCCTGACTTTC. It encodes CASSQWDRGAGANVLTF.

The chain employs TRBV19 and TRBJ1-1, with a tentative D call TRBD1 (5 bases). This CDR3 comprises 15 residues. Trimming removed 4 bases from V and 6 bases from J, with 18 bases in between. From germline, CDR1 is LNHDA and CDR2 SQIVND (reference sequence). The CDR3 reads CASSTLDAGSPEAFF. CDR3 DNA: TGTGCCAGTAGTACCCTAGACGCAGGGTCCCCTGAAGCTTTCTTT.

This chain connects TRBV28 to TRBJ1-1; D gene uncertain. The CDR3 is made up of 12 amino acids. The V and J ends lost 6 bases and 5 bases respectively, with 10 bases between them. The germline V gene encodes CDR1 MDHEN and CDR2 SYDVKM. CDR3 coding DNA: TGTGCCAGCAGGCTCCCGGAGACTGAAGCTTTCTTT. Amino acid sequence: CASRLPETEAFF.

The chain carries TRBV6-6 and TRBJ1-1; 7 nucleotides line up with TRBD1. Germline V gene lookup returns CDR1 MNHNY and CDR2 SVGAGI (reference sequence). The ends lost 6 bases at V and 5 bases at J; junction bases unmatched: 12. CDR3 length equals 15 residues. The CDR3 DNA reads TGTGCCAGCAGCCCCCCCGCGACAGGGTTAACTGAAGCTTTCTTT. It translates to CASSPPATGLTEAFF.

The CDR3 reads CASGDYRSTDTQYF. The CDR3 DNA is TGTGCCAGCGGGGACTACCGTAGCACAGATACGCAGTATTTT. The rearrangement links TRBV27 to TRBJ2-3; 7 positions match TRBD2. CDR1 and CDR2 from the germline V gene are MNHEY and SMNVEV (reference sequence). Trimming took 8 bases from V and 0 from J; bases not matched to a gene: 5. This CDR3 is built from 14 residues.

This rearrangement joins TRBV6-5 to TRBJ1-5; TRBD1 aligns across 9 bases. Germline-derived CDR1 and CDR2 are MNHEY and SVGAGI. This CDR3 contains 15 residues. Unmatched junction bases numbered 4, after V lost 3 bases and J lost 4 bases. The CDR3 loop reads CASSYRQGGNQPQHF. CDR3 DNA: TGTGCCAGCAGTTATCGACAGGGGGGAAATCAGCCCCAGCATTTT.

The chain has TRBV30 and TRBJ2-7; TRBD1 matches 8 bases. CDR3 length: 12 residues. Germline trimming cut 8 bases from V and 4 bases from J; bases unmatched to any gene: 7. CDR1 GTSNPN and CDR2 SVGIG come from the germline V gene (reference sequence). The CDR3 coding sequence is TGTGCCGGCTCCAGGGGGCGGTACGAGCAGTACTTC. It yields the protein CAGSRGRYEQYF. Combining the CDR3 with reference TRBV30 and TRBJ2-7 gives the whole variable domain SQTIHQWPATLVQPVGSPLSLECTVEGTSNPNLYWYRQAAGRGLQLLFYSVGIGQISSEVPQNLSASRPQDRQFILSSKKLLLSDSGFYLCAGSRGRYEQYFGPGTRLTVT.

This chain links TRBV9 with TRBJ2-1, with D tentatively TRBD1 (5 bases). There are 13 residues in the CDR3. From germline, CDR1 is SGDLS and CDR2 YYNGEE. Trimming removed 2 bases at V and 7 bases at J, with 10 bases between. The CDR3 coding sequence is TGTGCCAGCAGCGTTGGACAAGTGAATGAGCAGTTCTTC. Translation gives CASSVGQVNEQFF.

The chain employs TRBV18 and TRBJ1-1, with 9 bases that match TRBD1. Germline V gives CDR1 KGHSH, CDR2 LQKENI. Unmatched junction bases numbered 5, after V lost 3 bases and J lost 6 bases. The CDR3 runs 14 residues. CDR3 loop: CASSPSTGGSEAFF. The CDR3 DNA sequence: TGTGCCAGCTCACCTTCGACAGGGGGATCTGAAGCTTTCTTT.

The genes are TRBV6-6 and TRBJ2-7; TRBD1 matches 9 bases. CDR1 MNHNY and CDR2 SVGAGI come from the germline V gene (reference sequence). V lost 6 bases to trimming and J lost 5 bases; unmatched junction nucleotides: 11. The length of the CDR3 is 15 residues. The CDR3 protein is CASSPRRDRVDEQYF. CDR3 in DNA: TGTGCCAGCAGCCCTCGCCGGGACAGGGTGGACGAGCAGTACTTC.

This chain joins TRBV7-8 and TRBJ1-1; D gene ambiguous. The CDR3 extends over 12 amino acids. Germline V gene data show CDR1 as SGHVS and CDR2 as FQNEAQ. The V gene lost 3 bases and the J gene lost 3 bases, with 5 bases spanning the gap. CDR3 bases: TGTGCCAGCAGCTTCTTGTACACTGAAGCTTTCTTT. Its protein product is CASSFLYTEAFF.

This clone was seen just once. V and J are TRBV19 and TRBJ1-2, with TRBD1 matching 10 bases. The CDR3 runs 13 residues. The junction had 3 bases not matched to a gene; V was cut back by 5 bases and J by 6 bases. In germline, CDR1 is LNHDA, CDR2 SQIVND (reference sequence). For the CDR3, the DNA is TGTGCCAGTAGTCCGGACAGGGGGAATGGCTACACCTTC. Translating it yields CASSPDRGNGYTF. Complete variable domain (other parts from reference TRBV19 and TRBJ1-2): DGGITQSPKYLFRKEGQNVTLSCEQNLNHDAMYWYRQDPGQGLRLIYYSQIVNDFQKGDIAEGYSVSREKKESFPLTVTSAQKNPTAFYLCASSPDRGNGYTFGSGTRLTVV.

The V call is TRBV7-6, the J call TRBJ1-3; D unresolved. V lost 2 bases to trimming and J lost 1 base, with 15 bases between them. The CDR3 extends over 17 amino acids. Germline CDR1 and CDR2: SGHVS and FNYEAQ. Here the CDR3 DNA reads TGTGCCAGCAGCTTATTCGGGTACACTACTTCTGGAAACACCATATATTTT. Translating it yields CASSLFGYTTSGNTIYF.

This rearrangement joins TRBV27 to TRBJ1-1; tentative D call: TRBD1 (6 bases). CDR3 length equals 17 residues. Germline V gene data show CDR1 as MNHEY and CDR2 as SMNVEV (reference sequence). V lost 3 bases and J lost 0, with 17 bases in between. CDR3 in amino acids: CASSFRQRGNMNTEAFF. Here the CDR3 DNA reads TGTGCCAGCAGTTTTAGGCAGAGGGGGAACATGAACACTGAAGCTTTCTTT.

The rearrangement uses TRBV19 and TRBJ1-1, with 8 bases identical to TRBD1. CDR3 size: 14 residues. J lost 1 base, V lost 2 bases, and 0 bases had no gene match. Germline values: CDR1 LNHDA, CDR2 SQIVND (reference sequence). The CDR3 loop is CASSIQGANTEAFF. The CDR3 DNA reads TGTGCCAGTAGTATACAGGGGGCGAACACTGAAGCTTTCTTT.

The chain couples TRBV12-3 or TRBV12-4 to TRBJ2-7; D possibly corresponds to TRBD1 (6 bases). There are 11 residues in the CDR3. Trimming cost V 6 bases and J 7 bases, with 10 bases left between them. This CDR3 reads CASRTGTEQYF. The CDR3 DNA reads TGTGCCAGCAGGACAGGTACAGAGCAGTACTTC.

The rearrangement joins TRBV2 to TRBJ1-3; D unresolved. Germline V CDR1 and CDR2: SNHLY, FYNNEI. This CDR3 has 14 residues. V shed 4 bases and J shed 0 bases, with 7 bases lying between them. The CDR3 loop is CASSAGNSGNTIYF. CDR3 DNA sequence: TGTGCCAGCAGTGCGGGGAACTCTGGAAACACCATATATTTT.

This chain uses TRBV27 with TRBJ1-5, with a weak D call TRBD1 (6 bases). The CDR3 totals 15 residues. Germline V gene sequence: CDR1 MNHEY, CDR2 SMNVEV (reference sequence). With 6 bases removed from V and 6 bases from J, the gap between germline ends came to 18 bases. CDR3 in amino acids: CASSVIGTPFQPQHF. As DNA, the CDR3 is TGTGCCAGCAGCGTGATAGGGACACCGTTTCAGCCCCAGCATTTT.

The CDR3 nucleotides are TGTGCCAGCAGCCAAGGTCCGACTAGCGGGAGCGCTGAGCAGTTCTTC. Its translation is CASSQGPTSGSAEQFF. The chain recombines TRBV3-1 (or the pseudogene TRBV3-2) with TRBJ2-1, with 12 bases identical to TRBD2. Trimming removed 1 base from V and 9 bases from J; junction bases left unmatched: 7. The CDR3 runs 16 residues. Germline assignment: CDR1 LGHDT and CDR2 YNNKEL (reference sequence).

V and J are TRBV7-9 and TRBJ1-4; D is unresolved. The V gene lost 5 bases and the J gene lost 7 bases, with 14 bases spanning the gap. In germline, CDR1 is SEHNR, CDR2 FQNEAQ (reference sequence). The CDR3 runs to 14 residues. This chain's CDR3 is CASSPQSGGEKLFF. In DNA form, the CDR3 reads TGTGCCAGCAGCCCTCAATCCGGAGGTGAAAAACTGTTTTTT.

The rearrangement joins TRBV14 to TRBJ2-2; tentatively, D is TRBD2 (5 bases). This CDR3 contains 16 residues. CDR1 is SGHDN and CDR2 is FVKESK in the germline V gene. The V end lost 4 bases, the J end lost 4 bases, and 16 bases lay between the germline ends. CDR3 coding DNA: TGTGCCAGCAGCCCCCCCTGGGGAGCGAGCACCGGGGAGCTGTTTTTT. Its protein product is CASSPPWGASTGELFF.